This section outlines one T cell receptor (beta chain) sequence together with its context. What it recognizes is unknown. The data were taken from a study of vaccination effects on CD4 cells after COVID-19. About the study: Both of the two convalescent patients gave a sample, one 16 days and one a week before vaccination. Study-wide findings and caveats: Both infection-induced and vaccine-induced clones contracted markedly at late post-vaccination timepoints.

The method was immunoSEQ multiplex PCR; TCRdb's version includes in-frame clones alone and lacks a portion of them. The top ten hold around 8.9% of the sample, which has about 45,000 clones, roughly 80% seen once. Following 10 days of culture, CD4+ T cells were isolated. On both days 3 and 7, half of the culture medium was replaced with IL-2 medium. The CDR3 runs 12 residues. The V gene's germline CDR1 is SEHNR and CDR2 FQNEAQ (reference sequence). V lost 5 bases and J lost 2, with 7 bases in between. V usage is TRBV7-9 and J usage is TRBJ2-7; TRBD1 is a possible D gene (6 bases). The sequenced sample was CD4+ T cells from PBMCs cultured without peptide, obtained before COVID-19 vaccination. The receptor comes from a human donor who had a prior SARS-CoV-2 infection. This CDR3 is CASSPGAYEQYF. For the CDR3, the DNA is TGTGCCAGCAGCCCAGGGGCCTACGAGCAGTACTTC.